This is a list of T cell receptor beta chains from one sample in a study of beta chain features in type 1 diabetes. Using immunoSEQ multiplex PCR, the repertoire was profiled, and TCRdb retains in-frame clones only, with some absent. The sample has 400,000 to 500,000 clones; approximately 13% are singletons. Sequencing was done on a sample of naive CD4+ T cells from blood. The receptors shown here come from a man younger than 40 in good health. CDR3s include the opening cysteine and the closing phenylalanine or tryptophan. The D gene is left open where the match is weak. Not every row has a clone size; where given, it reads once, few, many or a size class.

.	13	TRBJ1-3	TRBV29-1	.	TGCAGCGCCGCTCCTGGGGGTGGAAACACCATATATTTT	CSAAPGGGNTIYF
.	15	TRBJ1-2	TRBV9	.	TGTGCCAGCAGCGTAGCGTCAGGACCCAACTATGGCTACACCTTC	CASSVASGPNYGYTF
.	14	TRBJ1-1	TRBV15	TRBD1	TGTGCCACCAGCAAAGGACAGGATAGAACTGAAGCTTTCTTT	CATSKGQDRTEAFF
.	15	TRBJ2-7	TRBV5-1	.	TGCGCCAGCAGCTCCCACCGCAGACAGGCCAACGAGCAGTACTTC	CASSSHRRQANEQYF
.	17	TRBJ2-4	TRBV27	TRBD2	TGTGCCAGCAGAGGTCCTGGGCGGGGGGGTTCCAAAAACATTCAGTACTTC	CASRGPGRGGSKNIQYF
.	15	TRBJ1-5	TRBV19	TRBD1	TGTGCCAGTATCGCCAGGGGACAGGGGGATCAGCCCCAGCATTTT	CASIARGQGDQPQHF
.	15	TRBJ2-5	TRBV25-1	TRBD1	TGTGCCAGCAGTGAACACAGGGGGTACCAAGAGACCCAGTACTTC	CASSEHRGYQETQYF
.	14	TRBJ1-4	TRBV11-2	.	TGTGCCAGCAGCTTACGACCGATTAATGAAAAACTGTTTTTT	CASSLRPINEKLFF
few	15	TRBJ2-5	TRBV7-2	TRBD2	TGTGCCAGCAGCCCACCTTCCGGGGGGTTGGAGACCCAGTACTTC	CASSPPSGGLETQYF
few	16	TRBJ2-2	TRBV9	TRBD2	TGTGCCAGCAGCCCAAGGATAGCGGGAGTTACCGGGGAGCTGTTTTTT	CASSPRIAGVTGELFF
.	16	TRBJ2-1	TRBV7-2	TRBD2	TGTGCCAGCAGCCAGGCGGGTAGCGGGAGGTTGTATGAGCAGTTCTTC	CASSQAGSGRLYEQFF
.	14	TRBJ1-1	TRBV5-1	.	TGCGCCAGCAGCACTGGGACGGCGAACACTGAAGCTTTCTTT	CASSTGTANTEAFF
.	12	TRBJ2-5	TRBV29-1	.	TGCAGCGTTGTTAGAGCCCAAGAGACCCAGTACTTC	CSVVRAQETQYF
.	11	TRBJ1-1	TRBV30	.	TGTGCCTGGAGCGGAGGGGCCCCCCCTTTCTTT	CAWSGGAPPFF
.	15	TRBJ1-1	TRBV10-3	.	TGTGCCATCAGTGATGCAGGGCAGATGAACACTGAAGCTTTCTTT	CAISDAGQMNTEAFF
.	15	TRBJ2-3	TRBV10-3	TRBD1	TGTGCCATCAGTGAATCAGGGGGCCGGACAGATACGCAGTATTTT	CAISESGGRTDTQYF
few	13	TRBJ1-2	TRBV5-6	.	TGTGCCAGCAGCTTGGTCGCTGACTATGGCTACACCTTC	CASSLVADYGYTF
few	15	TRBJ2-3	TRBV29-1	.	TGCAGCGTTGACCTAGCCAGGCTAGCCACAGATACGCAGTATTTT	CSVDLARLATDTQYF
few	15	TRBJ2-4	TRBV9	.	TGTGCCAGCAGCTCATCGACAGCCACCGGAAACATTCAGTACTTC	CASSSSTATGNIQYF
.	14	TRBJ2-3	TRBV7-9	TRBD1	TGTGCCAGCAGCCTCAACCCAGGGGGTGATACGCAGTATTTT	CASSLNPGGDTQYF
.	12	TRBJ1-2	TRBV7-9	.	TGTGCCAGCAGCCTCAACAACGGGGGCTACACCTTC	CASSLNNGGYTF
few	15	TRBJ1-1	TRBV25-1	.	TGTGCCAGCAGTGAACCGCGGACTATGAACACTGAAGCTTTCTTT	CASSEPRTMNTEAFF
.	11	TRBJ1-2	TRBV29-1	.	TGCAGCGTTGTGGAGGTGTATGGCTACACCTTC	CSVVEVYGYTF
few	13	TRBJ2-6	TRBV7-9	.	TGTGCCAGCAGCCCTCGGGGGGCCAACGTCCTGACTTTC	CASSPRGANVLTF
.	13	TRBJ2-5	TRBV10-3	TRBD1	TGTGCCATCGGAGGTACAGGGGAAGAGACCCAGTACTTC	CAIGGTGEETQYF
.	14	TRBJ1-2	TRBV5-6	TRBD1	TGTGCCAGCAGCTGGAGGGACAGGAACTATGGCTACACCTTC	CASSWRDRNYGYTF
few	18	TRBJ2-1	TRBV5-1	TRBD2	TGCGCCAGCAAAAGAGTAGCGGGAGGACTCAGCTCCTACAATGAGCAGTTCTTC	CASKRVAGGLSSYNEQFF
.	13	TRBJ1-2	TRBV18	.	TGTGCCAGCTCACCACAGGGGAAGAATGGCTACACCTTC	CASSPQGKNGYTF
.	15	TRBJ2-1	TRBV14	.	TGTGCCAGCAGCCAGCTATCAGGGTCGTACAATGAGCAGTTCTTC	CASSQLSGSYNEQFF
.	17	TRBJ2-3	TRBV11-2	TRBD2	TGTGCCAGCAGCCAAAGAGGTCTAGCGGGGAGCACAGATACGCAGTATTTT	CASSQRGLAGSTDTQYF
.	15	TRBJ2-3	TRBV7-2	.	TGTGCCACCAGGCCCGCGGCTGGATACACAGATACGCAGTATTTT	CATRPAAGYTDTQYF
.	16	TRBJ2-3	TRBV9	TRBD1	TGTGCCAGCAGCGTAGTCACAGGGGGGTTGACAGATACGCAGTATTTT	CASSVVTGGLTDTQYF
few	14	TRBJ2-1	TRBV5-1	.	TGCGCCAGCAGTACCGGGACCGAGATCAATGAGCAGTTCTTC	CASSTGTEINEQFF
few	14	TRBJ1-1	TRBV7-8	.	TGTGCCAGCAGCTTAGTCGAGATGAACACTGAAGCTTTCTTT	CASSLVEMNTEAFF
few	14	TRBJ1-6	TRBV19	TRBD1	TGTGCCAGTAGTCCCGGGACAGGGTTTTCACCCCTCCACTTT	CASSPGTGFSPLHF
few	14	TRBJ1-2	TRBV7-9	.	TGTGCCAGCAGCCCCGTGAGCGGCGGCTATGGCTACACCTTC	CASSPVSGGYGYTF
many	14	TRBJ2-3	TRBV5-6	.	TGTGCCAGCAGCTTGGGCTCTAGCACAGATACGCAGTATTTT	CASSLGSSTDTQYF